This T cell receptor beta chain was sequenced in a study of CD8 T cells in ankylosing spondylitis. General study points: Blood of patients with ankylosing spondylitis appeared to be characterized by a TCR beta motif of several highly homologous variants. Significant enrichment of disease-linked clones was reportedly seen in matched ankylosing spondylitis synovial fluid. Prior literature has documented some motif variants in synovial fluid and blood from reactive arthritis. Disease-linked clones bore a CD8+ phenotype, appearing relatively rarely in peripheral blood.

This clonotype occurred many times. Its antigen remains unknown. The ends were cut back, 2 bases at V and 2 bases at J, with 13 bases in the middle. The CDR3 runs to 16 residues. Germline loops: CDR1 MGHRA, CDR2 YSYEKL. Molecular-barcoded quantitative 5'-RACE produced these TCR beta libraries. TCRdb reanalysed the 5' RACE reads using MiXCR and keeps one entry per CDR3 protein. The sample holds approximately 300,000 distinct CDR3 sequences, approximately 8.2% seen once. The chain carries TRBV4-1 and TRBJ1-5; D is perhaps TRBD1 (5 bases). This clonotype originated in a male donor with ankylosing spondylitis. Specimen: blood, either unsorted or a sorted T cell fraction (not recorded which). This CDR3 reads CASSQFGGSGNQPQHF. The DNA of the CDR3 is TGCGCCAGCAGCCAATTTGGGGGGTCAGGCAATCAGCCCCAGCATTTT.